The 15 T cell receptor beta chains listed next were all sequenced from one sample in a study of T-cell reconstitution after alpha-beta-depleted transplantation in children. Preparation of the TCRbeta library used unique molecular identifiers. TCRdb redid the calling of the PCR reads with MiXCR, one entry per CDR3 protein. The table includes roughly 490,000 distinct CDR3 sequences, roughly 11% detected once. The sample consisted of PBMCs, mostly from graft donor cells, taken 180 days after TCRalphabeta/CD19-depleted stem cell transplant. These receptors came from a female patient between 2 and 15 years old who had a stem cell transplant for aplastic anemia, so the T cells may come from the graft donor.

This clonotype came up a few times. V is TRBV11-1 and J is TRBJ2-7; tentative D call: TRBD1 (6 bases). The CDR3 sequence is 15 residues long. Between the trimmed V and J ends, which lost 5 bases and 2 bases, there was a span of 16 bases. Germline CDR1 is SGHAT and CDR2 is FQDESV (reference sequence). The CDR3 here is CASSPQPQGAYEQYV. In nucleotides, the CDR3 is TGTGCCAGCAGCCCCCAGCCACAGGGCGCCTACGAGCAGTACGTC.

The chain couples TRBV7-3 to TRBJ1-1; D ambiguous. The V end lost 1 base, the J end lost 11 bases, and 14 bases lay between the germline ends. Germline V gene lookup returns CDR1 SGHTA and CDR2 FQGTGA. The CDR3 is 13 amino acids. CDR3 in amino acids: CASSLSYRGIAFF. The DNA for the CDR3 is TGTGCCAGCAGCTTAAGTTATCGGGGAATTGCTTTCTTT.

CDR3 bases: TGTGCCAGCTCCAGGACAGGCAAGAACACTGAAGCTTTCTTT. Protein sequence: CASSRTGKNTEAFF. The V and J genes are TRBV12-3 or TRBV12-4 and TRBJ1-1, with 7 positions matching TRBD1. Trimming cost V 8 bases and J 1 base; bases outside gene matches: 7. CDR3 length: 14 residues.

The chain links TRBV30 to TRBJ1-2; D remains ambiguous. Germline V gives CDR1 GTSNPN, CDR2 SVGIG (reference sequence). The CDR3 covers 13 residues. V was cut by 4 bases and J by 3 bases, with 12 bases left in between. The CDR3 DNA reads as TGTGCCTGGACTGCGGGGAGCCACTATGGCTACACCTTC. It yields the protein CAWTAGSHYGYTF.

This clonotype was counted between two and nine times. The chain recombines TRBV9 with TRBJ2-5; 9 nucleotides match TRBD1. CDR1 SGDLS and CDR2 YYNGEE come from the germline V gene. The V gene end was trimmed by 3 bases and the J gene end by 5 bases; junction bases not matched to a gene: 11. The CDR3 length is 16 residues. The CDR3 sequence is CASSANTGGAWETQYF. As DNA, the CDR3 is TGTGCCAGCAGCGCAAATACAGGGGGCGCATGGGAGACCCAGTACTTC.

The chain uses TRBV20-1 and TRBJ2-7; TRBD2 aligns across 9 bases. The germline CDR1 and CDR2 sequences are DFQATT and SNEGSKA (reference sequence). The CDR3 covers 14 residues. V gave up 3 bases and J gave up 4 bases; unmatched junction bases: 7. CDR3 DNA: TGCAGTGCTAGTGGCGGGAGGGCCAGGTACGAGCAGTACTTC. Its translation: CSASGGRARYEQYF.

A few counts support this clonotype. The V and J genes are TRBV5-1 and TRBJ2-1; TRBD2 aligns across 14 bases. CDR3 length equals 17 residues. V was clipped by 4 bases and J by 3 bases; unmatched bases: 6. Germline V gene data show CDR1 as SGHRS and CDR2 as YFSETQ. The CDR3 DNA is TGCGCCAGCAGCGGGGGACTAGCGGGAGTCGTCTACAATGAGCAGTTCTTC. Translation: CASSGGLAGVVYNEQFF.

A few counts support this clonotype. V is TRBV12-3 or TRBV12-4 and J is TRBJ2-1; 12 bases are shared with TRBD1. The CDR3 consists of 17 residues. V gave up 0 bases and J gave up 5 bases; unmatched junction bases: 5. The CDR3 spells CASSLAGTGGLNNEQFF. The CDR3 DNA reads TGTGCCAGCAGTTTAGCTGGGACAGGGGGCCTCAACAATGAGCAGTTCTTC.

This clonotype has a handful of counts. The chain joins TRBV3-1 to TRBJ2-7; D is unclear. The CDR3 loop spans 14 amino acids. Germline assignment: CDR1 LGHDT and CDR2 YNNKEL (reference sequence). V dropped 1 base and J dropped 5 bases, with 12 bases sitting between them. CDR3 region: CASSQGASLHEQYF. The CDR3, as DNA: TGTGCCAGCAGCCAAGGGGCTAGTCTCCACGAGCAGTACTTC.

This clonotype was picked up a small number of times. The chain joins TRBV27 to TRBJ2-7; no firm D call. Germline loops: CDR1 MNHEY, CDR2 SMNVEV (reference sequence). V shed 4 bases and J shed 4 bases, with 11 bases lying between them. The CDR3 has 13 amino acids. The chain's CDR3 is CASSSFSGYEQYF. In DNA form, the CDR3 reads TGTGCCAGCAGTTCTTTCTCCGGATACGAGCAGTACTTC.

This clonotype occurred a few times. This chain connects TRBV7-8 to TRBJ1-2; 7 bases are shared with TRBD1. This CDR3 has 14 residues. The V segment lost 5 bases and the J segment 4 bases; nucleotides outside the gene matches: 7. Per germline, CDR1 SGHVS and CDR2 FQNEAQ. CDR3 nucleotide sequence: TGTGCCAGCAGCACACAGACAGGGAGCTATGGCTACACCTTC. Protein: CASSTQTGSYGYTF.

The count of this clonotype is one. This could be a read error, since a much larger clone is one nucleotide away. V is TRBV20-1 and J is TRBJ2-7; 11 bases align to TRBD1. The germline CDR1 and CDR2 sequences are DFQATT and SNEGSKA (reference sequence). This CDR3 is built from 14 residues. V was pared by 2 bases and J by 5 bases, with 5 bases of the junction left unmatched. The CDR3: CSARPRDRGDEQYF. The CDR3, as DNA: TGCAGTGCTAGACCTCGGGACAGGGGGGACGAGCAGTACTTC.

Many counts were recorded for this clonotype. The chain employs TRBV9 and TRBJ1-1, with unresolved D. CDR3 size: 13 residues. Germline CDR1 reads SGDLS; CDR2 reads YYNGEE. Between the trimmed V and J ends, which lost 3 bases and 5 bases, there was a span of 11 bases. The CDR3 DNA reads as TGTGCCAGCAGCGCCAGAGGATTGACTGAAGCTTTCTTT. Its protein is CASSARGLTEAFF.

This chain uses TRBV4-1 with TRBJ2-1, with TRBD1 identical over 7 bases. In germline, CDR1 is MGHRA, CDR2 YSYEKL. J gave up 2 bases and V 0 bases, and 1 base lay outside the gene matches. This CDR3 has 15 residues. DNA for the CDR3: TGCGCCAGCAGCCAAGAAGGGACAGCCTACAATGAGCAGTTCTTC. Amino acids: CASSQEGTAYNEQFF.

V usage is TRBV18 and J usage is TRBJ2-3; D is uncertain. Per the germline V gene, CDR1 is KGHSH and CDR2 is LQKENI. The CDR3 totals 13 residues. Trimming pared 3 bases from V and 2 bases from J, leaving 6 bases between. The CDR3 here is CASSPIPTDTQYF. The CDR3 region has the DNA TGTGCCAGCTCACCGATCCCCACAGATACGCAGTATTTT.